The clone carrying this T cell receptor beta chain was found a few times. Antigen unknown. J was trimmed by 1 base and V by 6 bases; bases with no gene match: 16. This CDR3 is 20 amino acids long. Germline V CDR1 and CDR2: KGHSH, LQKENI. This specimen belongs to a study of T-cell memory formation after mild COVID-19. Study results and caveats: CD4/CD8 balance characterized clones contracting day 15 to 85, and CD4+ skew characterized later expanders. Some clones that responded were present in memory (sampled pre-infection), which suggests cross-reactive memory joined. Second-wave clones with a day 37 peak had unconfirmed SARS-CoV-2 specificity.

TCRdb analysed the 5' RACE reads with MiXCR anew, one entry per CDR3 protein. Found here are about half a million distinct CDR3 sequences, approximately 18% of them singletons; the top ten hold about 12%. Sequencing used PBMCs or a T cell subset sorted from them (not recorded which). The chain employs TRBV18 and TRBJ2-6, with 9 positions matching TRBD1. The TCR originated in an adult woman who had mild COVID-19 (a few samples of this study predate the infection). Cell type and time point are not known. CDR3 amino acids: CASSAISGGTGISGANVLTF. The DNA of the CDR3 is TGTGCCAGCTCCGCAATTTCAGGCGGGACAGGGATTTCTGGGGCCAACGTCCTGACTTTC.